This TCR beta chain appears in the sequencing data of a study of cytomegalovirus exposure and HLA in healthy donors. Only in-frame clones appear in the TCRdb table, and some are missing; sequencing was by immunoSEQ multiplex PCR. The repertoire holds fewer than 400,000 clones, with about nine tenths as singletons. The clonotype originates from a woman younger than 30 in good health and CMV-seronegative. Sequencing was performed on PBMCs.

CDR3 bases: TGCGCCAGCAGCTCCGGACAGGGACAATCCCAAGAGACCCAGTACTTC. Its protein is CASSSGQGQSQETQYF. J is TRBJ2-5 and V is TRBV5-1; 8 positions agree with TRBD1. Germline V gene lookup returns CDR1 SGHRS and CDR2 YFSETQ. The CDR3 covers 16 residues. V dropped 3 bases and J dropped 1; count of bases not matched to a gene: 8.